These 5 T cell receptor beta chains share one sample of origin, sequenced in a study of T cell repertoires in cytomegalovirus infection. TCRdb processed the reads anew with MiXCR; each CDR3 protein has one entry. In the table there are more than 650,000 distinct CDR3 sequences, approximately 40% of which are singletons. The sample taken for sequencing was PBMCs. These receptors were obtained from a human donor in good health (CMV status not recorded). Some clones in this sample may be carry-over from other donors' samples.

The V call is TRBV29-1, the J call TRBJ2-3; D call uncertain. Germline CDR1 reads SQVTM; CDR2 reads ANQGSEA. The CDR3 has 18 amino acids. V was clipped by 0 bases and J by 0 bases, with 19 bases between them. The DNA of the CDR3 is TGCAGCGTTGAAGATCTCGCCGAAGGTGGCGTGAGCACAGATACGCAGTATTTT. This translates into CSVEDLAEGGVSTDTQYF.

The rearrangement uses TRBV6-5 and TRBJ2-1; D remains unclear. The ends were cut back, 0 bases at V and 5 bases at J, with 11 bases in the middle. CDR1 MNHEY and CDR2 SVGAGI come from the germline V gene. The CDR3 contains 15 residues. The CDR3 nucleotides read TGTGCCAGCAGTTACTCGGTTGAACCAGACAATGAGCAGTTCTTC. Translating it yields CASSYSVEPDNEQFF.

This rearrangement joins TRBV15 to TRBJ2-1; 10 nucleotides line up with TRBD2. The V and J ends lost 0 bases and 6 bases, in that order; junction bases with no gene match: 8. This CDR3 has 17 residues. Germline CDR1 is LNHNV and CDR2 is YYDKDF (reference sequence). This CDR3 reads CATSRDGAGGPRNEQFF. The CDR3 DNA follows: TGTGCCACCAGCAGAGATGGAGCGGGAGGGCCTCGCAATGAGCAGTTCTTC.

The chain links TRBV20-1 to TRBJ2-7; 8 bases are shared with TRBD1. V dropped 2 bases and J dropped 1; count of bases not matched to a gene: 1. The CDR3 consists of 13 residues. Germline CDR1 is DFQATT and CDR2 is SNEGSKA (reference sequence). In nucleotides, the CDR3 is TGCAGTGCTAGACAGGGGGCATCCTACGAGCAGTACTTC. This translates into CSARQGASYEQYF.

The chain uses TRBV25-1 and TRBJ1-4; 9 bases fit TRBD1. Germline CDR1 reads MGHDK; CDR2 reads SYGVNS. The V and J ends lost 4 bases and 8 bases, in that order; junction bases with no gene match: 8. This CDR3 is built from 15 residues. CDR3 sequence reads: CASSASGTGREKLFF. The CDR3 bases are TGTGCCAGCAGTGCCTCGGGGACAGGGAGGGAAAAACTGTTTTTT.